Following are 26 T cell receptor beta chains from one sample sequenced in a study of T-cell memory formation after mild COVID-19. TCRdb redid the calling of the 5' RACE reads with MiXCR, one entry per CDR3 protein. Altogether approximately 260,000 distinct CDR3 sequences are present, roughly 15% being singletons, with the ten largest covering around 3.7%. Sequencing used PBMCs or a T cell subset sorted from them (not recorded which). These receptors originate from a man between 18 and 35 years old who had mild COVID-19 (a few samples of this study predate the infection). Cell type and time point are not known.

The table lists this clonotype with a few counts. The chain employs TRBV5-6 and TRBJ1-3, with D uncertain. The V and J ends lost 0 bases and 0 bases respectively, with 4 bases between them. CDR1 is SGHDT and CDR2 is YYEEEE in the germline V gene. This CDR3 spans 14 amino acids. The DNA of the CDR3 is TGTGCCAGCAGCTTGGAGAGCTCTGGAAACACCATATATTTT. This sequence encodes CASSLESSGNTIYF.

This clonotype has more than one count but fewer than ten. The chain links TRBV27 to TRBJ1-4; a weak D match, TRBD1 (6 bases). Trimming cost V 2 bases and J 6 bases, with 7 bases left between them. Germline V gene lookup returns CDR1 MNHEY and CDR2 SMNVEV (reference sequence). The CDR3 runs to 13 residues. CDR3 in DNA: TGTGCCAGCAGTTTAAGGGGGGATGAAAAACTGTTTTTT. Encoded protein: CASSLRGDEKLFF.

This clonotype was seen many times. This rearrangement joins TRBV6-5 to TRBJ1-6, with unresolved D. The CDR3 sequence is 15 residues long. From germline, CDR1 is MNHEY and CDR2 SVGAGI. V was pared by 0 bases and J by 13 bases, with 16 bases between. The CDR3 DNA reads as TGTGCCAGCAGTTACTCGTCTGGGCACAAAGGGCCCCTCCACTTT. It encodes CASSYSSGHKGPLHF.

This clonotype was seen many times. The chain uses TRBV7-2 and TRBJ2-1; 8 nucleotides match TRBD2. Germline loops: CDR1 SGHTA, CDR2 FQGNSA. V shed 0 bases and J 5 bases; nucleotides not matched to a gene: 3. The CDR3 runs to 15 residues. The CDR3 DNA follows: TGTGCCAGCAGCTTAGCGTTAGCGGGGCACAATGAGCAGTTCTTC. As protein: CASSLALAGHNEQFF.

This clonotype appeared a few times. This chain joins TRBV5-6 and TRBJ2-3; no reliable D call. Per the germline V gene, CDR1 is SGHDT and CDR2 is YYEEEE. The CDR3 covers 15 residues. The V end was cut by 0 bases, the J end by 2 bases, with 10 bases between. The CDR3 is CASSLANRITDTQYF. In DNA form, the CDR3 reads TGTGCCAGCAGCTTGGCGAACAGAATCACAGATACGCAGTATTTT.

The CDR3: CATSREMGHKAGELFF. The CDR3 DNA sequence: TGTGCCACCAGCAGAGAGATGGGGCACAAGGCCGGGGAGCTGTTTTTT. V usage is TRBV15 and J usage is TRBJ2-2; weak D call: TRBD1 (5 bases). This CDR3 comprises 16 residues. V shed 0 bases and J shed 6 bases, with 14 bases lying between them. Per germline, CDR1 LNHNV and CDR2 YYDKDF (reference sequence).

This clonotype has more than one count but fewer than ten. The genes are TRBV12-3 or TRBV12-4 and TRBJ1-2; no clear D gene. Trimming stripped 4 bases from V and 3 bases from J, with 18 bases between. The CDR3 runs 16 residues. CDR3 in DNA: TGTGCCAGCAGTTCTAGTTTCCGGACGGATTACTATGGCTACACCTTC. Translating gives CASSSSFRTDYYGYTF.

The chain is built from TRBV20-1 and TRBJ1-1; 8 nucleotides line up with TRBD1. CDR1 is DFQATT and CDR2 is SNEGSKA in the germline V gene (reference sequence). V trimming: 6 bases; J trimming: 1 base; junction bases outside the gene matches: 7. The CDR3 totals 14 residues. This CDR3 is CSAPDRGRNTEAFF. The CDR3 nucleotides are TGCAGTGCACCCGACAGGGGAAGGAACACTGAAGCTTTCTTT.

The CDR3 nucleotides are TGCAGTGCGTTCGGGGGTAAGAGCTCTGGGGCCAACGTCCTGACTTTC. Amino acids: CSAFGGKSSGANVLTF. The chain uses TRBV20-1 and TRBJ2-6; a possible D gene is TRBD2 (6 bases). The CDR3 sequence is 16 residues long. The V end was cut by 6 bases, the J end by 0 bases, with 15 bases between. Germline values: CDR1 DFQATT, CDR2 SNEGSKA (reference sequence).

The genes are TRBV2 and TRBJ1-2; D ambiguous. V lost 1 base to trimming and J lost 8 bases, with 11 bases between them. This CDR3 comprises 13 residues. Germline CDR1 reads SNHLY; CDR2 reads FYNNEI. The CDR3: CASSEGGLGGYTF. CDR3 sequence (DNA): TGTGCCAGCAGTGAAGGAGGGTTAGGAGGCTACACCTTC.

This clonotype was found a few times. The chain is built from TRBV28 and TRBJ1-6; D unresolved. Germline assignment: CDR1 MDHEN and CDR2 SYDVKM. This CDR3 has 15 residues. Deletions cut 6 bases from V and 9 bases from J, with 18 bases between. CDR3 region: CASRIRVGLSSPLHF. CDR3 sequence (DNA): TGTGCCAGCAGGATAAGGGTCGGGTTAAGTTCACCCCTCCACTTT.

Many counts were recorded for this clonotype. This sequence joins TRBV5-1 and TRBJ2-2; D not certain. Deletions cut 5 bases from V and 1 base from J, with 12 bases between. The CDR3 spans 15 residues. The germline CDR1 and CDR2 sequences are SGHRS and YFSETQ. The CDR3 nucleotides read TGCGCCAGCAGTCGAGACCAGGTGAACACCGGGGAGCTGTTTTTT. Translation: CASSRDQVNTGELFF.

This clonotype was counted at least ten times. The V call is TRBV7-6, the J call TRBJ2-1; D is perhaps TRBD1 (5 bases). Germline loops: CDR1 SGHVS, CDR2 FNYEAQ. This CDR3 spans 14 amino acids. Trimming removed 0 bases from V and 10 bases from J, with 13 bases in between. The CDR3 DNA is TGTGCCAGCAGCTTAGCGCGGCAGGGTCGAGAGCAGTTCTTC. As protein: CASSLARQGREQFF. The whole variable domain, filled in from reference TRBV7-6 and TRBJ2-1, reads GAGVSQSPRYKVTKRGQDVALRCDPISGHVSLYWYRQALGQGPEFLTYFNYEAQQDKSGLPNDRFSAERPEGSISTLTIQRTEQRDSAMYRCASSLARQGREQFFGPGTRLTVL.

This clonotype was recorded a few times. The genes are TRBV5-1 and TRBJ2-7, with no clear D. V was cut by 5 bases and J by 4 bases, with 22 bases left in between. From germline, CDR1 is SGHRS and CDR2 YFSETQ. There are 16 residues in the CDR3. For the CDR3, the DNA is TGCGCCAGCAGACCGGACCCCTTGGGCGTAACTTACGAGCAGTACTTC. Its protein is CASRPDPLGVTYEQYF.

The chain has TRBV29-1 and TRBJ1-1; D uncertain. CDR3 length: 15 amino acids. Germline loops: CDR1 SQVTM, CDR2 ANQGSEA. Trimming shortened V by 7 bases and J by 1 base, and 19 bases separated the two germline ends. The DNA for the CDR3 is TGCAGCGGTGGATACATCTATACGGGGAACACTGAAGCTTTCTTT. Protein sequence: CSGGYIYTGNTEAFF.

The chain combines TRBV12-3 or TRBV12-4 with TRBJ2-5; D is perhaps TRBD1 (5 bases). V was trimmed by 5 bases and J by 0 bases, leaving 13 bases between them. This CDR3 comprises 15 residues. The CDR3 nucleotides read TGTGCCAGCAGTCGTCCGACAGCGTACCAAGAGACCCAGTACTTC. Translation gives CASSRPTAYQETQYF.

The table lists this clonotype with many counts. This chain uses TRBV5-6 with TRBJ1-5; unclear D gene. This CDR3 has 12 residues. CDR1 is SGHDT and CDR2 is YYEEEE in the germline V gene. V lost 2 bases to trimming and J lost 4 bases, with 4 bases between them. CDR3 protein: CASSFINQPQHF. The CDR3, as DNA: TGTGCCAGCAGCTTCATAAATCAGCCCCAGCATTTT.

Ten or more counts support this clonotype. The chain has TRBV20-1 and TRBJ1-5, with D maybe TRBD1 (5 bases). Trimming took 4 bases from V and 9 from J, leaving 19 bases between them. This CDR3 comprises 14 residues. Germline CDR1 reads DFQATT; CDR2 reads SNEGSKA (reference sequence). Here the CDR3 DNA reads TGCAGTGCTACCGGGACCGGGGAGTCAGGGCCCCAGCATTTT. This encodes CSATGTGESGPQHF.

The V and J genes are TRBV23-1 and TRBJ2-7; D call uncertain. TRBV23-1 is filed as an ORF, its function uncertain. The CDR3 has 16 amino acids. Trimming cost V 8 bases and J 0 bases, with 20 bases left between them. The CDR3 loop is CASPIGAGLGSYEQYV. The CDR3 bases are TGCGCCAGCCCAATCGGAGCAGGCCTCGGCTCCTACGAGCAGTACGTC.

At least ten counts were recorded for this clonotype. The chain joins TRBV11-2 to TRBJ2-5; D possibly matches TRBD1 or TRBD2 (7 bases each). Trimming removed 5 bases at V and 7 bases at J, with 14 bases between. CDR3 length equals 13 residues. Germline V CDR1 and CDR2: SGHAT, FQNNGV. In DNA form, the CDR3 reads TGTGCCAGCAGCAATGACAGGGAGGGGACCCAGTACTTC. Its translation: CASSNDREGTQYF.

J is TRBJ2-1 and V is TRBV18; 12 positions agree with TRBD2. Germline assignment: CDR1 KGHSH and CDR2 LQKENI. The CDR3 sequence is 16 residues long. The V and J ends lost 1 base and 7 bases, in that order; junction bases with no gene match: 5. The CDR3 sequence is CASSPLGLAGRNEQFF. Written as DNA, the CDR3 is TGTGCCAGCTCACCACTAGGACTAGCGGGGAGGAATGAGCAGTTCTTC.

The chain carries TRBV12-3 or TRBV12-4 and TRBJ1-2; a weak D match, TRBD1 (6 bases). CDR3 size: 14 residues. Trimming cost V 6 bases and J 3 bases, with 14 bases left between them. This chain's CDR3 is CASRPSAGDYGYTF. The CDR3 DNA reads TGTGCCAGCAGACCCTCGGCAGGGGACTATGGCTACACCTTC.

This clonotype was recorded a few times. The rearrangement joins TRBV29-1 to TRBJ2-3, with 9 bases that match TRBD1. Trimming removed 7 bases from V and 6 bases from J; junction bases left unmatched: 11. Germline V gene sequence: CDR1 SQVTM, CDR2 ANQGSEA. This CDR3 spans 14 amino acids. The CDR3 is CSGSGQGGSDTQYF. CDR3 bases: TGCAGCGGGTCGGGACAGGGTGGTTCGGATACGCAGTATTTT.

This chain joins TRBV12-5 and TRBJ2-2; D unclear. This CDR3 has 14 residues. Germline V gene sequence: CDR1 LGHNT, CDR2 FRNRAP. V lost 7 bases, J lost 3 bases, and 12 bases lay in between. CDR3 loop: CASALESYTGELFF. In nucleotides, the CDR3 is TGTGCTAGTGCCCTCGAAAGTTACACCGGGGAGCTGTTTTTT.

This clonotype was recorded a few times. The rearrangement links TRBV4-3 to TRBJ2-5; 12 bases are shared with TRBD2. This CDR3 is built from 16 residues. Germline loops: CDR1 LGHNA, CDR2 YSLEER. V shed 0 bases, J shed 6 bases, and the junction held 5 bases outside the gene matches. The CDR3 region is CASSQELAGGVKTQYF. The CDR3 DNA sequence: TGCGCCAGCAGCCAAGAACTAGCGGGGGGCGTGAAGACCCAGTACTTC.

V is TRBV5-6 and J is TRBJ2-2; D not resolved. V lost 6 bases and J 4 bases, leaving 13 bases between the germline ends. The CDR3 runs 14 residues. Germline CDR1 and CDR2: SGHDT and YYEEEE. The DNA of the CDR3 is TGTGCCAGCACCTGGGTGTCAGTCACCGGGGAGCTGTTTTTT. Its translation: CASTWVSVTGELFF.